One and the same sample provided the 17 T cell receptor beta chains below, sequenced in a study of blood T cell repertoires in COVID-19. Some clones are missing from TCRdb's copy, which holds only in-frame ones; the method was immunoSEQ multiplex PCR. The table has approximately 190,000 clones, roughly 80% seen once. Sample: peripheral blood. The receptors shown here come from a woman aged 40 to 55 with acute or convalescent COVID-19.

This clone showed up just once. J is TRBJ2-1 and V is TRBV9, with D possibly being TRBD2 (6 bases). The CDR3 consists of 16 residues. The V gene lost 4 bases and the J gene lost 7 bases, with 21 bases spanning the gap. CDR1 and CDR2 from the germline V gene are SGDLS and YYNGEE. The CDR3 nucleotides are TGTGCCAGCAGCCCACGATTCGGCGGGATGGGGAATGAGCAGTTCTTC. Translation gives CASSPRFGGMGNEQFF.

The rearrangement links TRBV28 to TRBJ2-3; tentatively, D is TRBD1 (5 bases). The germline V gene has CDR1 MDHEN and CDR2 SYDVKM. Deletions cut 3 bases from V and 6 bases from J, with 10 bases between. The CDR3 runs to 13 residues. CDR3 nucleotide sequence: TGTGCCAGCAGTTTTTTGGGGCGGGATACGCAGTATTTT. Translated: CASSFLGRDTQYF.

A single count supports this clone. The gene calls are TRBV13 and TRBJ2-1; 7 bases agree with TRBD1. V shed 5 bases, J shed 8 bases, and the junction held 3 bases outside the gene matches. The germline V gene encodes CDR1 PRHDT and CDR2 FYEKMQ (reference sequence). CDR3 length equals 12 residues. CDR3 sequence: CASSRQGHEQFF. DNA for the CDR3: TGTGCCAGCAGCAGACAGGGCCATGAGCAGTTCTTC.

This chain uses TRBV19 with TRBJ2-7; a possible D gene is TRBD1 (6 bases). Trimming removed 7 bases at V and 2 bases at J, with 18 bases between. CDR1 LNHDA and CDR2 SQIVND come from the germline V gene (reference sequence). The CDR3 extends over 15 amino acids. The CDR3, as DNA: TGTGCCAGTACCTTTGGTCCAGGGGCAACCTACGAGCAGTACTTC. Protein product: CASTFGPGATYEQYF.

The chain has TRBV27 and TRBJ2-1; 14 nucleotides align to TRBD2. Trimming took 5 bases from V and 9 from J; bases not matched to a gene: 9. Germline V CDR1 and CDR2: MNHEY, SMNVEV (reference sequence). CDR3 size: 16 residues. CDR3 sequence: CASSRLAGGPGPEQFF. CDR3 sequence (DNA): TGTGCCAGCAGTCGACTAGCGGGAGGGCCGGGACCTGAGCAGTTCTTC.

Concerning this clone: A junction end diverges from the germline sequence, so it may reflect a read error. The V call is TRBV6-2 or TRBV6-3, the J call TRBJ2-2, with D perhaps matching TRBD1 (5 bases). The length of the CDR3 is 15 residues. Per the germline V gene, CDR1 is MNHEY and CDR2 is SVGEGT. CDR3 amino acids: CASRYQGSNTGELFF. In DNA, the CDR3 is TGTGCCAGCCGTTATCAGGGCTCGAACACCGGGGAGCTGTTTTTT.

This sequence joins TRBV3-1 (or the pseudogene TRBV3-2) and TRBJ1-2; TRBD1 is a possible D gene (5 bases). From germline, CDR1 is LGHDT and CDR2 YNNKEL (reference sequence). CDR3 length equals 16 residues. V gave up 0 bases and J gave up 7 bases, with 18 bases separating them. The CDR3 sequence is CASSQDRGGGVGGYTF. CDR3 in DNA: TGTGCCAGCAGCCAAGACCGGGGGGGAGGTGTGGGTGGCTACACCTTC.

This chain connects TRBV6-1 to TRBJ2-7; TRBD2 aligns across 7 bases. Trimming at V came to 2 bases and at J to 4 bases, leaving 5 bases not matched to a gene. The CDR3 covers 14 residues. Per the germline V gene, CDR1 is MNHNS and CDR2 is SASEGT. CDR3 protein: CASSEPSRGYEQYF. CDR3 in DNA: TGTGCCAGCAGTGAACCCTCGCGGGGGTACGAGCAGTACTTC.

The rearrangement uses TRBV15 and TRBJ2-7, with 7 bases matching TRBD1. Germline lookup yields CDR1 LNHNV and CDR2 YYDKDF (reference sequence). The CDR3 totals 14 residues. The ends lost 4 bases at V and 2 bases at J; junction bases unmatched: 5. CDR3: CATSKGQSTYEQYF. The DNA for the CDR3 is TGTGCCACCAGCAAGGGACAGTCTACCTACGAGCAGTACTTC.

The chain combines TRBV24-1 with TRBJ2-1; 10 positions match TRBD1. This CDR3 is built from 15 residues. V lost 5 bases to trimming and J lost 6 bases; unmatched junction nucleotides: 6. Germline V gives CDR1 KGHDR, CDR2 SFDVKD. CDR3 amino acids: CATSGPGQGRNEQFF. CDR3 nucleotide sequence: TGTGCCACCAGTGGACCGGGACAGGGGCGCAATGAGCAGTTCTTC.

This chain joins TRBV10-3 and TRBJ2-3; 8 nucleotides line up with TRBD1. The junction had 11 bases not matched to a gene; V was cut back by 4 bases and J by 5 bases. Germline V CDR1 and CDR2: ENHRY, SYGVKD. The CDR3 is 16 residues long. The CDR3 region is CAISVGQGMAQDTQYF. The CDR3 DNA reads as TGTGCCATCAGTGTAGGACAGGGAATGGCGCAAGATACGCAGTATTTT.

The J gene is TRBJ1-2, the V gene TRBV6-5, with D perhaps matching TRBD1 (6 bases). CDR1 is MNHEY, CDR2 SVGAGI, per germline. V dropped 9 bases and J dropped 7 bases, with 21 bases sitting between them. This CDR3 region has 14 residues. CDR3 residues: CASSDSPGGFGYTF. CDR3 DNA sequence: TGTGCCAGTAGCGACTCCCCGGGGGGCTTTGGCTACACCTTC.

This chain uses TRBV27 with TRBJ1-2; 9 bases are shared with TRBD1. CDR1 is MNHEY and CDR2 is SMNVEV in the germline V gene (reference sequence). Trimming took 5 bases from V and 10 from J; bases not matched to a gene: 8. CDR3 length equals 13 residues. CDR3 DNA: TGTGCCAGCAGTACCGGGACAGGGAGAAACTACACCTTC. It is translated as CASSTGTGRNYTF.

CDR3 protein: CASSQEALAGTQFF. Written as DNA, the CDR3 is TGTGCCAGCAGCCAAGAAGCACTAGCGGGAACGCAGTTCTTC. V gene TRBV4-2 combines with J gene TRBJ2-1, with TRBD2 matching 10 bases. The junction had 5 bases not matched to a gene; V was cut back by 0 bases and J by 12 bases. Germline V gene sequence: CDR1 LGHNA, CDR2 YNFKEQ. CDR3 size: 14 residues.

This clone was found a few times. V gene TRBV28 combines with J gene TRBJ1-5; D is uncertain. This CDR3 comprises 13 residues. V was cut by 8 bases and J by 1 base, with 9 bases left in between. The germline CDR1 and CDR2 sequences are MDHEN and SYDVKM. The CDR3 sequence: CASDYGSNQPQHF. In nucleotides, the CDR3 is TGTGCCAGCGACTACGGGAGCAATCAGCCCCAGCATTTT.

The V and J genes are TRBV19 and TRBJ1-2, with D perhaps TRBD1 (5 bases). The V end lost 7 bases, the J end lost 4 bases, and 13 bases lay between the germline ends. CDR3 length: 13 amino acids. Germline V gene data show CDR1 as LNHDA and CDR2 as SQIVND (reference sequence). The CDR3: CASTKTDSYGYTF. The CDR3 DNA is TGTGCCAGTACCAAGACAGATTCCTATGGCTACACCTTC.

The V and J genes are TRBV3-1 (or the pseudogene TRBV3-2) and TRBJ1-1; D remains ambiguous. CDR3 length equals 15 residues. Trimming cost V 2 bases and J 1 base, with 11 bases left between them. Germline CDR1 LGHDT, CDR2 YNNKEL (reference sequence). The CDR3 DNA reads TGTGCCAGCAGCCAACAGGTTTTCGGGAACACTGAAGCTTTCTTT. It specifies CASSQQVFGNTEAFF.